The text below deals with one T cell receptor (beta chain). The antigen is unknown. The data were taken from a study of blood T cells in healthy people across ages. Overall study context: Through template switching, about one barcoded beta molecule was captured per two T cells, as measured in model experiments. Overall study findings and caveats: The unknown donor CMV status may have confounded expanded clonotype changes.

The CDR3 extends over 14 amino acids. Germline lookup yields CDR1 MNHEY and CDR2 SVGEGT. The V end was cut by 7 bases, the J end by 8 bases, with 20 bases between. Together with a sample-barcoded 5' primer, a J-beta primer mix was included in a second PCR lasting about 6 to 11 cycles. MiXCR, applied by TCRdb to the 5' RACE reads, yields one record per CDR3 protein. The sample holds 1.8 million or so distinct CDR3 sequences, around 42% seen once. Source material: blood. The chain couples TRBV6-2 or TRBV6-3 to TRBJ1-1, with D unresolved. The receptor was derived from a human donor in good health. CDR3 amino acids: CASTSGPGPSEAFF. In DNA, the CDR3 is TGTGCCAGCACATCTGGACCTGGGCCGTCGGAAGCTTTCTTT.